Following are 27 T cell receptor beta chains from one sample sequenced in a study of blood T cells in healthy people across ages. Combining a sample-barcoded 5' primer with a J-beta primer mix, a second PCR ran for 7 to 11 cycles. A single record per CDR3 protein comes from TCRdb applying MiXCR to the 5' RACE reads. Among hundreds of thousands of distinct CDR3 sequences listed, 25% to 35% were seen once. Sequencing was done on a sample of blood. The receptors shown here come from a woman of 80 years or more in good health.

The sample holds a few counts of this clonotype. The V call is TRBV28, the J call TRBJ1-5; D unclear. The germline gives CDR1 MDHEN, CDR2 SYDVKM. V lost 10 bases to trimming and J lost 4 bases, with 14 bases between them. CDR3 length: 13 amino acids. The CDR3 region has the DNA TGTGCCATTCAAGGTGGGCCGAATCAGCCCCAGCATTTT. This gives the protein CAIQGGPNQPQHF.

V and J are TRBV6-5 and TRBJ1-2, with a tentative D call TRBD1 (5 bases). V was shortened by 5 bases and J by 4 bases, with 17 bases between the two germline ends. CDR3 length: 15 amino acids. CDR1 is MNHEY, CDR2 SVGAGI, per germline. CDR3 coding DNA: TGTGCCAGCAGTGACGGAGGCGGGGGAAGCTATGGCTACACCTTC. It specifies CASSDGGGGSYGYTF.

This clonotype has a handful of counts. This may be a read error, as it is one base from a much larger clone. V is TRBV12-3 or TRBV12-4 and J is TRBJ2-1, with 9 bases matching TRBD1. This CDR3 comprises 17 residues. V shed 5 bases, J shed 7 bases, and the junction held 15 bases outside the gene matches. CDR3 residues: CASSVAGQGRGRNEQFF. The CDR3 coding sequence is TGTGCCAGCAGTGTCGCGGGACAGGGAAGAGGGAGGAATGAGCAGTTCTTC.

The rearrangement uses TRBV6-5 and TRBJ1-3, with a possible D match to TRBD1 (5 bases). The CDR3 length is 13 residues. V was shortened by 2 bases and J by 5 bases, with 7 bases between the two germline ends. The germline V gene encodes CDR1 MNHEY and CDR2 SVGAGI. This chain's CDR3 is CASSYDSRNTIYF. In DNA, the CDR3 is TGTGCCAGCAGTTACGACAGTAGAAACACCATATATTTT.

This clonotype has ten or more counts. V gene TRBV6-6 combines with J gene TRBJ2-7, with TRBD2 matching over 7 bases. Germline values: CDR1 MNHNY, CDR2 SVGAGI (reference sequence). The CDR3 consists of 17 residues. V trimming: 1 base; J trimming: 0 bases; junction bases outside the gene matches: 9. CDR3 loop: CASSYYLLAESSYEQYF. The CDR3 region has the DNA TGTGCCAGCAGTTACTACTTGCTAGCGGAGAGCTCCTACGAGCAGTACTTC.

The genes are TRBV5-1 and TRBJ2-1, with D unclear. Looked up from germline, CDR1 is SGHRS and CDR2 is YFSETQ. The CDR3 consists of 15 residues. V was trimmed by 3 bases and J by 4 bases, leaving 14 bases between them. The CDR3, as DNA: TGCGCCAGCAGCTCTTTGGGCAGCCAGTACAATGAGCAGTTCTTC. Its translation: CASSSLGSQYNEQFF. The full variable domain, completed using reference TRBV5-1 and TRBJ2-1, is KAGVTQTPRYLIKTRGQQVTLSCSPISGHRSVSWYQQTPGQGLQFLFEYFSETQRNKGNFPGRFSGRQFSNSRSEMNVSTLELGDSALYLCASSSLGSQYNEQFFGPGTRLTVL.

Comments on this clonotype: A much larger clonotype is one base distant, so this may be a read error. The gene calls are TRBV20-1 and TRBJ1-2; 9 nucleotides match TRBD1. The V gene end was trimmed by 6 bases and the J gene end by 5 bases; junction bases not matched to a gene: 7. Germline assignment: CDR1 DFQATT and CDR2 SNEGSKA (reference sequence). The CDR3 has 13 residues. The CDR3 sequence: CSARTGVWYGYTF. As DNA, the CDR3 is TGCAGTGCCCGGACAGGGGTGTGGTATGGCTACACCTTC.

Regarding this clonotype: This may arise from a read error, as a much more abundant clone is one base away. The rearrangement links TRBV5-6 to TRBJ2-1; D may be TRBD1 or TRBD2 (5 bases each). Germline V gene data show CDR1 as SGHDT and CDR2 as YYEEEE. The CDR3 contains 16 residues. Trimming took 3 bases from V and 7 from J, leaving 20 bases between them. The CDR3 DNA sequence: TGTGCCAGCAGCTCCGGGAATGCAGGGCGAGGTAATGAGCAGTTCTTC. This encodes CASSSGNAGRGNEQFF.

The chain has TRBV7-6 and TRBJ1-2; 12 bases fit TRBD1. V dropped 2 bases and J dropped 10; count of bases not matched to a gene: 17. CDR3 length: 18 residues. The germline gives CDR1 SGHVS, CDR2 FNYEAQ. The CDR3 DNA reads as TGTGCCAGCAGCTTAATGCCGGGACAGGGGGCCGGAGGCGATGACTACACCTTC. Amino acids: CASSLMPGQGAGGDDYTF.

This clonotype was observed many times. The chain couples TRBV20-1 to TRBJ2-3; 7 nucleotides agree with TRBD1. J was trimmed by 2 bases and V by 6 bases; bases with no gene match: 11. CDR1 and CDR2 (germline): DFQATT, SNEGSKA (reference sequence). CDR3 length equals 15 residues. CDR3 region: CSASFSGGVTDTQYF. Here the CDR3 DNA reads TGCAGTGCAAGTTTCTCAGGGGGAGTCACAGATACGCAGTATTTT.

The chain links TRBV6-5 to TRBJ1-1; D gene unclear. CDR3 size: 14 residues. V lost 2 bases, J lost 3 bases, and 10 bases lay in between. Germline values: CDR1 MNHEY, CDR2 SVGAGI. CDR3 region: CASSYRHEDTEAFF. The CDR3 DNA reads as TGTGCCAGCAGTTACCGTCACGAGGACACTGAAGCTTTCTTT.

This chain links TRBV30 with TRBJ1-1; 7 nucleotides align to TRBD1. The V and J ends lost 3 bases and 3 bases, in that order; junction bases with no gene match: 4. The CDR3 covers 13 residues. The germline V gene has CDR1 GTSNPN and CDR2 SVGIG (reference sequence). The CDR3 sequence: CAWRQTGDTEAFF. CDR3 sequence (DNA): TGTGCCTGGAGGCAAACAGGGGACACTGAAGCTTTCTTT.

The chain combines TRBV12-3 or TRBV12-4 with TRBJ2-5, with TRBD1 matching over 8 bases. With 0 bases clipped from V and 3 bases from J, the junction kept 12 bases outside the gene matches. The length of the CDR3 is 18 residues. CDR3 DNA: TGTGCCAGCAGTTTAGCACGGCGGGCGGGACAGGCGAAAGAGACCCAGTACTTC. Its translation: CASSLARRAGQAKETQYF.

The genes are TRBV5-5 and TRBJ1-1; D gene unclear. V lost 1 base to trimming and J lost 1 base, with 8 bases between them. The CDR3 length is 14 residues. The germline CDR1 and CDR2 sequences are SGHKS and YYEKEE (reference sequence). CDR3 in DNA: TGTGCCAGCAGCTTGCATTATCGGAACACTGAAGCTTTCTTT. Encoded protein: CASSLHYRNTEAFF.

This clonotype was recorded many times. The rearrangement links TRBV5-1 to TRBJ2-7; the match to TRBD1 covers 7 bases. The V segment lost 0 bases and the J segment 5 bases; nucleotides outside the gene matches: 5. The germline V gene has CDR1 SGHRS and CDR2 YFSETQ. The CDR3 has 14 residues. The CDR3 nucleotides read TGCGCCAGCAGCTTGGCCTTGACAGGGAACGAGCAGTACTTC. This encodes CASSLALTGNEQYF.

There are many counts of this clonotype. V and J are TRBV7-2 and TRBJ2-5; D uncertain. Germline CDR1 is SGHTA and CDR2 is FQGNSA. This CDR3 region has 13 residues. Trimming shortened V by 5 bases and J by 4 bases, and 11 bases separated the two germline ends. The CDR3 sequence is CASSRGRVETQYF. CDR3 sequence (DNA): TGTGCCAGCAGCCGCGGAAGGGTAGAGACCCAGTACTTC.

This clonotype was seen more than once but under ten times. A much larger clone sits a single nucleotide away, making a read error possible. V usage is TRBV30 and J usage is TRBJ2-1; 8 nucleotides match TRBD1. V was clipped by 3 bases and J by 9 bases; unmatched bases: 7. The CDR3 is 13 amino acids. CDR1 and CDR2 (germline): GTSNPN, SVGIG (reference sequence). CDR3 region: CAWRGQGASEQFF. The CDR3 DNA reads as TGTGCCTGGAGGGGGCAGGGGGCAAGTGAGCAGTTCTTC.

This clonotype has a handful of counts. The chain uses TRBV28 and TRBJ1-4, with D possibly matching TRBD1 (6 bases). The V end was cut by 10 bases, the J end by 5 bases, with 14 bases between. CDR3 size: 13 residues. Germline assignment: CDR1 MDHEN and CDR2 SYDVKM. DNA for the CDR3: TGTGCCACGGAGGGACAAACAAATGAAAAACTGTTTTTT. Translating it yields CATEGQTNEKLFF.

The CDR3 loop is CSGVGTGGAMNTEAFF. The CDR3, as DNA: TGCAGTGGGGTCGGGACAGGGGGCGCGATGAACACTGAAGCTTTCTTT. V gene TRBV20-1 combines with J gene TRBJ1-1; 12 bases are shared with TRBD1. Germline CDR1 DFQATT, CDR2 SNEGSKA (reference sequence). The CDR3 has 16 amino acids. Trimming took 7 bases from V and 0 from J; bases not matched to a gene: 9.

Notes on this clonotype: Since a much larger clone is just one base distant, this may be a read error. V gene TRBV20-1 combines with J gene TRBJ1-5; 7 bases fit TRBD1. Germline CDR1 is DFQATT and CDR2 is SNEGSKA (reference sequence). This CDR3 region has 14 residues. The CDR3, as DNA: TGCAGTGCTGGAGACACAGGGGTGATTCAGCCCCAGCATTTT. Translation gives CSAGDTGVIQPQHF.

On this clonotype itself: A much larger clone lies a single base off, so this may be a read error. V is TRBV27 and J is TRBJ1-5; a possible D gene is TRBD1 (6 bases). This CDR3 has 15 amino acids. Trimming took 5 bases from V and 8 from J, leaving 19 bases between them. Germline assignment: CDR1 MNHEY and CDR2 SMNVEV (reference sequence). This CDR3 reads CASSATGTSREPQHF. The CDR3 region has the DNA TGTGCCAGCAGTGCGACAGGAACGTCGCGGGAGCCCCAGCATTTT.

This clonotype showed up many times. DNA of the CDR3: TGTGCCAGCAGCTTGCTGAGGAATGAGCAGTTCTTC. It specifies CASSLLRNEQFF. The chain joins TRBV7-2 to TRBJ2-1; D gene ambiguous. The germline V gene has CDR1 SGHTA and CDR2 FQGNSA. V lost 3 bases and J 7 bases, leaving 7 bases between the germline ends. The CDR3 covers 12 residues. Based on the CDR3 plus reference TRBV7-2 and TRBJ2-1, the full variable domain is GAGVSQSPSNKVTEKGKDVELRCDPISGHTALYWYRQSLGQGLEFLIYFQGNSAPDKSGLPSDRFSAERTGGSVSTLTIQRTQQEDSAVYLCASSLLRNEQFFGPGTRLTVL.

The chain combines TRBV6-2 or TRBV6-3 with TRBJ1-2; no firm D call. Per germline, CDR1 MNHEY and CDR2 SVGEGT. The CDR3 consists of 12 residues. V was clipped by 10 bases and J by 4 bases, with 13 bases between them. Here the CDR3 DNA reads TGTGCCACCAGGACGGCCGGCTATGGCTACACCTTC. It yields the protein CATRTAGYGYTF.

This clonotype has only a few counts. A much larger clone sits a single nucleotide away, making a read error possible. The CDR3 loop is CASGVATYNEQFF. Written as DNA, the CDR3 is TGTGCCAGCGGCGTAGCAACCTACAATGAGCAGTTCTTC. V and J are TRBV9 and TRBJ2-1; the D is unclear. The CDR3 runs to 13 residues. CDR1 and CDR2 (germline): SGDLS, YYNGEE.

This clonotype was seen ten or more times. The CDR3 DNA reads TGTGCCAGCAGTGAAGTATCGCAGACTCTTTTGAATTCACCCCTCCACTTT. Translating gives CASSEVSQTLLNSPLHF. The chain uses TRBV2 and TRBJ1-6; D remains unclear. Germline lookup yields CDR1 SNHLY and CDR2 FYNNEI. The V and J ends lost 1 base and 7 bases respectively, with 17 bases between them. The CDR3 has 17 amino acids. Supplemented by reference TRBV2 and TRBJ1-6, the full variable domain reads EPEVTQTPSHQVTQMGQEVILRCVPISNHLYFYWYRQILGQKVEFLVSFYNNEISEKSEIFDDQFSVERPDGSNFTLKIRSTKLEDSAMYFCASSEVSQTLLNSPLHFGNGTRLTVT.

On this clonotype itself: A much larger clone lies a single base off, so this may be a read error. The V gene is TRBV3-1, the J gene TRBJ2-5; no clear D. Germline V gene data show CDR1 as LGHDT and CDR2 as YNNKEL (reference sequence). The CDR3 extends over 15 amino acids. CDR3 coding DNA: TGTGCCAGCAACCAAGATGCGCACAGCCAAGAGACCCAGTACTTC. It is translated as CASNQDAHSQETQYF.

On this clonotype itself: A much larger clone sits a single nucleotide away, making a read error possible. The chain carries TRBV7-9 and TRBJ2-5; weak D call: TRBD2 (5 bases). V lost 5 bases, J lost 11 bases, and 24 bases lay in between. The CDR3 sequence is 15 residues long. The germline gives CDR1 SEHNR, CDR2 FQNEAQ (reference sequence). The CDR3 DNA reads as TGTGCCAGCAGCCCAGCCTGGGTGGGGAGAGGTGAGCAGTACTTC. This sequence encodes CASSPAWVGRGEQYF.